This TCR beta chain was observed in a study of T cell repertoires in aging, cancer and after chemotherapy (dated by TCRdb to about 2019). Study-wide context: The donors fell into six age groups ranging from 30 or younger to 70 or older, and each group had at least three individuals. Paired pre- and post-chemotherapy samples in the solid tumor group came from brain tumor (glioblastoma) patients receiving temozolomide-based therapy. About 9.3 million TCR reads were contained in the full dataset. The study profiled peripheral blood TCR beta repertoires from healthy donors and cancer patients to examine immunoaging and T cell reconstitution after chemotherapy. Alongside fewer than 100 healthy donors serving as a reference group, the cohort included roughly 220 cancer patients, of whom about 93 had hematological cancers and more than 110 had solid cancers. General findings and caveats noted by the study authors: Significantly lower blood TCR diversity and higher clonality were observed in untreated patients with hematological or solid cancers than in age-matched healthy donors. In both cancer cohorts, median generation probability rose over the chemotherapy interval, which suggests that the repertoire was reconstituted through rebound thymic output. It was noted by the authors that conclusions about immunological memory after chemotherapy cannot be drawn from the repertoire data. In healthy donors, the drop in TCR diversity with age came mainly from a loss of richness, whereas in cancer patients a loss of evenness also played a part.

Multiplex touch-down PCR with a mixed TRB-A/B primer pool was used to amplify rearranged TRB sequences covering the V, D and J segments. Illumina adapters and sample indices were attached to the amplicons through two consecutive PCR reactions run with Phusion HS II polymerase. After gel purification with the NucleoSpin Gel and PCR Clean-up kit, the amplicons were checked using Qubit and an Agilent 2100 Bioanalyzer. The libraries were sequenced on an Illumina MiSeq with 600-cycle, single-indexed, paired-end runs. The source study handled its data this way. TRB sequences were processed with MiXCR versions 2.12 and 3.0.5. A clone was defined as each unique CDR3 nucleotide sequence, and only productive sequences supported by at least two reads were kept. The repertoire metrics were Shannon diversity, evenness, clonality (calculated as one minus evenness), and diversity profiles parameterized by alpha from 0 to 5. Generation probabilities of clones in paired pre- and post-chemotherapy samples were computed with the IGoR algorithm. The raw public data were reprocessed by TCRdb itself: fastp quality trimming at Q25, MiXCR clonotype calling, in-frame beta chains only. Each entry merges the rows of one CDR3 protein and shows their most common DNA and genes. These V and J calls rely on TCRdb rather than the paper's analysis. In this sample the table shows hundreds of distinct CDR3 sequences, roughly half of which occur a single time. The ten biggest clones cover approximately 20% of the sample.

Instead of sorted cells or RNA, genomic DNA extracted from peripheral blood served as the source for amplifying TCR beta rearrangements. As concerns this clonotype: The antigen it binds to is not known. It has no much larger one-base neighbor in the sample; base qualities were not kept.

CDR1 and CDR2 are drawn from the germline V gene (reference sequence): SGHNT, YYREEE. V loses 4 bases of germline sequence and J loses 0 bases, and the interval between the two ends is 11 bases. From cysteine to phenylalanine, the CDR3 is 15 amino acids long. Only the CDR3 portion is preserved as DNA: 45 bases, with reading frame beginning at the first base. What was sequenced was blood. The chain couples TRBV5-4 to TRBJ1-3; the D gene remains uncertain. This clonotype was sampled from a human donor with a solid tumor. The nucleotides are TGTGCCAGCAGCATTGGCGGTTACTCTGGAAACACCATATATTTT. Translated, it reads CASSIGGYSGNTIYF.